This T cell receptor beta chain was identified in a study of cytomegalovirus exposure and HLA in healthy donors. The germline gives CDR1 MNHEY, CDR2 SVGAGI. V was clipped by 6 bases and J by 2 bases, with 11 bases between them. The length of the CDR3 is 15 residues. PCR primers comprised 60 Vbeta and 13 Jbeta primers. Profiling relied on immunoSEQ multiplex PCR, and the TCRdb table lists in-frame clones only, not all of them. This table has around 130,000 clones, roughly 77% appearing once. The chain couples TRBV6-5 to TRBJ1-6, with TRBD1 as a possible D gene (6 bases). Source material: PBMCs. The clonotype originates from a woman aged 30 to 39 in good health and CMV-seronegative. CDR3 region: CASRPRDTYNSPLHF. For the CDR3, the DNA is TGTGCCAGCAGACCCAGGGACACCTATAATTCACCCCTCCACTTT.